This T cell receptor beta chain was sequenced during a study of cytomegalovirus exposure and HLA in healthy donors. Germline CDR1 reads KGHSH; CDR2 reads LQKENI. The CDR3 is 11 amino acids. The V and J ends lost 3 bases and 5 bases respectively, with 4 bases between them. Study-wide results and caveats: Most observed TCR sequences were rare, whereas some public TCRs were detected in many donors. A later analysis found first-cohort TCR clusters tended to co-occur in the 100 to 150 validation repertoires.

Details on this clone: What it binds is not known.

Only in-frame clones appear in the TCRdb table, and some are missing; sequencing was by immunoSEQ multiplex PCR. The sample gives under 200,000 clones, 75% to 90% of which show up once; more than 2% is in the top ten. The donors were members of the validation cohort comprising approximately 110 subjects, separate from the roughly 670-subject first cohort. This receptor was identified in a woman younger than 35 in good health and CMV-seronegative. The chain uses TRBV18 and TRBJ2-5; no clear D gene. The specimen sequenced was PBMCs. In DNA, the CDR3 is TGTGCCAGCTCACCCTCCGAGACCCAGTACTTC. It yields the protein CASSPSETQYF.